These 21 T cell receptor beta chains were sequenced from one sample in a study of shared clonotypes between healthy human individuals. Only in-frame clones appear in the TCRdb table, and some are missing; sequencing was by immunoSEQ multiplex PCR. The data show some 1 million clones, approximately 72% seen once. The specimen sequenced was memory CD4+ T cells sorted from blood. As for subset: CD45RA-negative fraction. The receptors stem from a young man in good health.

V is TRBV29-1 and J is TRBJ2-2; TRBD2 matches 11 bases. The germline V gene encodes CDR1 SQVTM and CDR2 ANQGSEA. There are 15 residues in the CDR3. Trimming removed 7 bases from V and 7 bases from J; junction bases left unmatched: 11. CDR3 nucleotide sequence: TGCAGCGCTAGGCCGACTAGCGGGACAGGCGGGGAGCTGTTTTTT. Translated, it gives CSARPTSGTGGELFF.

This rearrangement joins TRBV2 to TRBJ1-6, with TRBD1 matching over 7 bases. The junction had 8 bases not matched to a gene; V was cut back by 6 bases and J by 6 bases. Germline V gene lookup returns CDR1 SNHLY and CDR2 FYNNEI. This CDR3 spans 15 amino acids. The CDR3 here is CASRSSGTVNSPLHF. As DNA, the CDR3 is TGTGCCAGCAGGTCGTCCGGGACAGTTAATTCACCCCTCCACTTT.

The rearrangement joins TRBV30 to TRBJ2-5, with 7 bases lining up with TRBD2. The CDR3 length is 15 residues. Germline V gene data show CDR1 as GTSNPN and CDR2 as SVGIG (reference sequence). Trimming at V came to 0 bases and at J to 1 base, leaving 5 bases not matched to a gene. DNA for the CDR3: TGTGCCTGGAGTGTGGCGGGGGTTATCCAAGAGACCCAGTACTTC. It specifies CAWSVAGVIQETQYF.

Ten or more counts support this clone. CDR3 sequence reads: CASSGSGQSQPQHF. The CDR3 DNA is TGTGCCAGCAGTGGGTCCGGTCAGAGTCAGCCCCAGCATTTT. The J gene is TRBJ1-5, the V gene TRBV2; D remains ambiguous. The CDR3 length is 14 residues. Germline CDR1 SNHLY, CDR2 FYNNEI. V dropped 4 bases and J dropped 6 bases, with 13 bases sitting between them.

Here the CDR3 reads CATSRDIGPPQHF. As DNA, the CDR3 is TGTGCCACCAGCAGAGATATCGGCCCGCCCCAGCATTTT. The chain carries TRBV15 and TRBJ1-5; D remains unclear. The CDR3 is 13 amino acids. V lost 0 bases to trimming and J lost 9 bases, with 9 bases between them. Germline V CDR1 and CDR2: LNHNV, YYDKDF (reference sequence).

This clone occurred a few times. The chain carries TRBV30 and TRBJ2-7, with TRBD2 identical over 8 bases. V trimming: 2 bases; J trimming: 4 bases; junction bases outside the gene matches: 10. CDR1 GTSNPN and CDR2 SVGIG come from the germline V gene (reference sequence). This CDR3 has 15 amino acids. CDR3 sequence reads: CAWSQTGGARYEQYF. CDR3 DNA: TGTGCCTGGAGTCAGACCGGGGGGGCACGTTACGAGCAGTACTTC.

This chain joins TRBV5-1 and TRBJ2-2; D may be TRBD1 or TRBD2 (5 bases each). The germline V gene encodes CDR1 SGHRS and CDR2 YFSETQ. V lost 4 bases to trimming and J lost 5 bases, with 15 bases between them. CDR3 length: 15 amino acids. The CDR3 loop reads CASSEGTDKTGELFF. The CDR3, as DNA: TGCGCCAGCAGCGAAGGGACCGACAAGACCGGGGAGCTGTTTTTT.

The V gene is TRBV5-1, the J gene TRBJ2-6; TRBD1 matches 9 bases. CDR1 is SGHRS, CDR2 YFSETQ, per germline. CDR3 length: 13 residues. Unmatched junction bases numbered 4, after V lost 4 bases and J lost 11 bases. CDR3 nucleotides: TGCGCCAGCAGCGGGACAGGGATGGACGTCCTGACTTTC. Protein sequence: CASSGTGMDVLTF.

The CDR3 spells CAIRPTGGAGNQYF. In DNA, the CDR3 is TGTGCCATCAGACCGACAGGGGGCGCGGGTAACCAGTACTTC. The chain couples TRBV10-3 to TRBJ2-5, with TRBD1 identical over 10 bases. Germline CDR1 ENHRY, CDR2 SYGVKD. The length of the CDR3 is 14 residues. With 6 bases clipped from V and 10 bases from J, the junction kept 11 bases outside the gene matches.

The genes are TRBV6-5 and TRBJ2-7; D is undetermined. The germline V and J ends were trimmed by 0 bases and 2 bases, with 8 bases remaining between them. Germline V gives CDR1 MNHEY, CDR2 SVGAGI. The CDR3 has 14 amino acids. As DNA, the CDR3 is TGTGCCAGCAGTTACTCGGGTAGGACCTACGAGCAGTACTTC. It yields the protein CASSYSGRTYEQYF.

The rearrangement uses TRBV5-1 and TRBJ2-1; 8 nucleotides agree with TRBD2. Germline lookup yields CDR1 SGHRS and CDR2 YFSETQ. The CDR3 runs to 15 residues. V gave up 6 bases and J gave up 0 bases; unmatched junction bases: 5. The CDR3 sequence: CASTESGSSYNEQFF. CDR3 nucleotides: TGCGCCAGCACAGAAAGCGGGAGCTCCTACAATGAGCAGTTCTTC.

The rearrangement uses TRBV6-8 and TRBJ2-1; 9 bases are shared with TRBD2. The germline V gene encodes CDR1 MNHGY and CDR2 SAAAGT. The V segment lost 2 bases and the J segment 4 bases; nucleotides outside the gene matches: 6. CDR3 size: 16 residues. The CDR3 is CASSYGLAGIYNEQFF. CDR3 nucleotide sequence: TGTGCCAGCAGTTACGGGCTAGCGGGGATATACAATGAGCAGTTCTTC.

The chain carries TRBV28 and TRBJ2-2; 7 bases line up with TRBD2. The V and J ends lost 8 bases and 1 base, in that order; junction bases with no gene match: 10. Germline V gene data show CDR1 as MDHEN and CDR2 as SYDVKM. The CDR3 consists of 16 residues. CDR3 DNA: TGTGCCAGCCGGGGCGGGGGAGCCATGAACACCGGGGAGCTGTTTTTT. The encoded protein is CASRGGGAMNTGELFF.

A remark on this clone: One junction end does not reproduce the germline sequence, and a read error may be involved. The chain combines TRBV7-7 with TRBJ2-6; D call uncertain. Germline-derived CDR1 and CDR2 are SSHAT and FNYEAQ (reference sequence). CDR3 length equals 14 residues. The CDR3 region is CASSSGSGANVLTF. In DNA form, the CDR3 reads TGTGCTAGCAGCTCAGGCTCTGGGGCCAACGTCCTGACTTTC.

The chain combines TRBV5-1 with TRBJ2-5; D is uncertain. The CDR3 has 12 residues. The V end was cut by 4 bases, the J end by 5 bases, with 9 bases between. Germline CDR1 is SGHRS and CDR2 is YFSETQ. Here the CDR3 reads CASSRRGETQYF. The CDR3 DNA reads as TGCGCCAGCAGCCGCCGTGGGGAGACCCAGTACTTC. Full variable domain (outside the CDR3, taken from reference TRBV5-1 and TRBJ2-5): KAGVTQTPRYLIKTRGQQVTLSCSPISGHRSVSWYQQTPGQGLQFLFEYFSETQRNKGNFPGRFSGRQFSNSRSEMNVSTLELGDSALYLCASSRRGETQYFGPGTRLLVL.

This clone was counted a single time. The chain carries TRBV10-1 and TRBJ2-7; TRBD2 agrees at 13 bases. CDR1 and CDR2 (germline): WNHNN, SYGVQD (reference sequence). Unmatched junction bases numbered 5, after V lost 7 bases and J lost 2 bases. The CDR3 extends over 15 amino acids. In DNA, the CDR3 is TGCGCCAGCATCGAACTAGCGGGAGGGGCCTACGAGCAGTACTTC. Encoded protein: CASIELAGGAYEQYF.

This sequence joins TRBV10-2 and TRBJ2-3; unclear D gene. The ends were cut back, 7 bases at V and 0 bases at J, with 8 bases in the middle. Germline CDR1 is WSHSY and CDR2 is SAAADI. The CDR3 totals 13 residues. The CDR3 loop is CASTVASTDTQYF. In DNA, the CDR3 is TGCGCCAGCACGGTGGCTAGCACAGATACGCAGTATTTT.

The count of this clone is one. The J gene is TRBJ2-5, the V gene TRBV2; the D gene is possibly TRBD2 (6 bases). The CDR3 length is 14 residues. CDR1 SNHLY and CDR2 FYNNEI come from the germline V gene. Trimming removed 3 bases from V and 1 base from J, with 9 bases in between. The DNA for the CDR3 is TGTGCCAGCAGTGAGGAGGGGTTCCAAGAGACCCAGTACTTC. Residues: CASSEEGFQETQYF. Based on the CDR3 plus reference TRBV2 and TRBJ2-5, the full variable domain is EPEVTQTPSHQVTQMGQEVILRCVPISNHLYFYWYRQILGQKVEFLVSFYNNEISEKSEIFDDQFSVERPDGSNFTLKIRSTKLEDSAMYFCASSEEGFQETQYFGPGTRLLVL.

The chain recombines TRBV10-2 with TRBJ2-7, with 14 bases that match TRBD2. The CDR3 is 15 amino acids. V lost 4 bases to trimming and J lost 3 bases; unmatched junction nucleotides: 2. Germline assignment: CDR1 WSHSY and CDR2 SAAADI. The CDR3 region has the DNA TGCGCCAGCAGTGTTGGGACTAGCGGGGGCTACGAGCAGTACTTC. Encoded protein: CASSVGTSGGYEQYF.

The CDR3 nucleotides are TGCGCCAGCAGCTTGGGGACAGGGGGCAAAGATACGCAGTATTTT. Translating gives CASSLGTGGKDTQYF. The chain couples TRBV5-1 to TRBJ2-3; TRBD1 matches at 11 bases. The CDR3 runs 15 residues. Germline V lookup: CDR1 SGHRS, CDR2 YFSETQ. The V gene end was trimmed by 0 bases and the J gene end by 5 bases; junction bases not matched to a gene: 2.

V and J are TRBV5-5 and TRBJ1-5; TRBD1 matches 7 bases. Losses at the gene ends were 3 bases for V and 7 bases for J; bases not matched to a gene: 10. This CDR3 comprises 15 residues. In germline, CDR1 is SGHKS, CDR2 YYEKEE (reference sequence). The CDR3 protein is CASSSGQARGQPQHF. CDR3 in DNA: TGTGCCAGCAGCTCCGGACAGGCCCGAGGACAGCCCCAGCATTTT.